The 21 T cell receptor beta chains reported below all come from one sample, sequenced in a study of T cell repertoires in cytomegalovirus infection. TCRdb called the reads again in MiXCR, with one record for every CDR3 protein. The sample comprises approximately 240,000 distinct CDR3 sequences, 10% to 15% of which are singletons, and 1.5% to 2% rests with the top ten. Sample: PBMCs. These receptors were obtained from a human donor in good health (CMV status not recorded). Some clones in this sample may be carry-over from other donors' samples.

This clonotype was observed many times. V gene TRBV11-3 combines with J gene TRBJ2-7, with D possibly being TRBD2 (5 bases). CDR3 length equals 13 residues. V lost 7 bases and J lost 4, with 14 bases in between. Per the germline V gene, CDR1 is SGHNT and CDR2 is YENEEA. This chain's CDR3 is CASTPRGDYEQYF. DNA of the CDR3: TGTGCCAGCACCCCCCGGGGAGATTACGAGCAGTACTTC.

On this clonotype itself: This may be a read error, as it is one base from a much larger clone. This chain connects TRBV6-2 or TRBV6-3 to TRBJ2-4, with D hard to call. The ends were cut back, 2 bases at V and 6 bases at J, with 11 bases in the middle. The CDR3 has 14 amino acids. The V gene's germline CDR1 is MNHEY and CDR2 SVGEGT. CDR3 nucleotide sequence: TGTGCCAGCAGTTACAGCCTGACCTTAAACATTCAGTACTTC. Protein sequence: CASSYSLTLNIQYF.

This clonotype occurred a few times. The chain links TRBV12-3 or TRBV12-4 to TRBJ1-2, with D maybe TRBD1 (5 bases). V was pared by 7 bases and J by 6 bases, with 18 bases between. The CDR3 consists of 14 residues. This CDR3 reads CASTPGLSSDGYTF. Written as DNA, the CDR3 is TGTGCCAGCACCCCAGGGCTTTCGAGCGATGGCTACACCTTC.

This clonotype occurred many times. This sequence joins TRBV7-2 and TRBJ1-3; the D is unclear. The CDR3 length is 16 residues. Deletions cut 2 bases from V and 5 bases from J, with 16 bases between. The germline CDR1 and CDR2 sequences are SGHTA and FQGNSA. CDR3 coding DNA: TGTGCCAGCAGCTTAAAGTTTGCAGGTGGTAGAAACACCATATATTTT. It codes for CASSLKFAGGRNTIYF. The complete variable domain, with remaining parts taken from reference TRBV7-2 and TRBJ1-3, reads GAGVSQSPSNKVTEKGKDVELRCDPISGHTALYWYRQSLGQGLEFLIYFQGNSAPDKSGLPSDRFSAERTGGSVSTLTIQRTQQEDSAVYLCASSLKFAGGRNTIYFGEGSWLTVV.

The chain joins TRBV11-2 to TRBJ2-5; 10 bases line up with TRBD2. The CDR3 runs to 16 residues. The germline V gene has CDR1 SGHAT and CDR2 FQNNGV. Trimming cost V 1 base and J 4 bases; bases outside gene matches: 6. The CDR3: CASSLALAGVGETQYF. The DNA for the CDR3 is TGTGCCAGCAGCTTAGCCCTAGCGGGAGTGGGAGAGACCCAGTACTTC.

By sample share, this clonotype is medium-sized. This chain uses TRBV7-2 with TRBJ1-2; the match to TRBD1 covers 9 bases. The junction had 4 bases not matched to a gene; V was cut back by 5 bases and J by 6 bases. Germline-derived CDR1 and CDR2 are SGHTA and FQGNSA. The CDR3 sequence is 13 residues long. The CDR3 sequence is CASSPRQGDGYTF. The CDR3 DNA follows: TGTGCCAGCAGCCCGCGACAGGGGGATGGCTACACCTTC.

This clonotype has a handful of counts. The J gene is TRBJ2-7, the V gene TRBV5-1; tentatively, D is TRBD1 or TRBD2 (5 bases each). V was trimmed by 0 bases and J by 2 bases, leaving 12 bases between them. In germline, CDR1 is SGHRS, CDR2 YFSETQ. CDR3 length: 15 residues. CDR3 sequence reads: CASSLAGPPTYEQYF. DNA for the CDR3: TGCGCCAGCAGCTTGGCGGGACCCCCCACCTACGAGCAGTACTTC. Together with reference TRBV5-1 and TRBJ2-7, the CDR3 gives the full variable domain: KAGVTQTPRYLIKTRGQQVTLSCSPISGHRSVSWYQQTPGQGLQFLFEYFSETQRNKGNFPGRFSGRQFSNSRSEMNVSTLELGDSALYLCASSLAGPPTYEQYFGPGTRLTVT.

V usage is TRBV7-2 and J usage is TRBJ1-1; no clear D gene. V lost 8 bases and J lost 6, with 16 bases in between. Germline CDR1 SGHTA, CDR2 FQGNSA. The CDR3 covers 13 residues. The CDR3 is CASRVVPESEAFF. The CDR3 nucleotides are TGTGCCAGCCGCGTCGTTCCAGAATCTGAAGCTTTCTTT.

This clonotype was observed at least ten times. The rearrangement links TRBV2 to TRBJ2-2; D ambiguous. Germline CDR1 SNHLY, CDR2 FYNNEI. V dropped 5 bases and J dropped 1 base, with 8 bases sitting between them. This CDR3 has 14 residues. CDR3 DNA: TGTGCCAGCAGTAGAGAGATGAACACCGGGGAGCTGTTTTTT. It encodes CASSREMNTGELFF. Full variable domain (rest looked up from reference TRBV2 and TRBJ2-2): EPEVTQTPSHQVTQMGQEVILRCVPISNHLYFYWYRQILGQKVEFLVSFYNNEISEKSEIFDDQFSVERPDGSNFTLKIRSTKLEDSAMYFCASSREMNTGELFFGEGSRLTVL.

The J gene is TRBJ2-5, the V gene TRBV29-1, with D perhaps matching TRBD2 (7 bases). Trimming left V 5 bases short and J 5 bases short, with 12 bases between. The CDR3 runs to 12 residues. The germline V gene encodes CDR1 SQVTM and CDR2 ANQGSEA. The CDR3 reads CSVSRGGETQYF. The DNA of the CDR3 is TGCAGCGTTTCAAGGGGGGGCGAGACCCAGTACTTC.

This clonotype occurred many times. The chain employs TRBV2 and TRBJ1-1; D possibly corresponds to TRBD1 (6 bases). The CDR3 is 16 amino acids. Trimming stripped 4 bases from V and 5 bases from J, with 20 bases between. CDR1 is SNHLY and CDR2 is FYNNEI in the germline V gene. The CDR3 sequence: CASSGEGGAIGTEAFF. The CDR3 nucleotides are TGTGCCAGCAGTGGCGAGGGGGGGGCGATCGGTACTGAAGCTTTCTTT.

This clonotype was observed a handful of times. This CDR3 reads CSVEDPRDGETQYF. The DNA for the CDR3 is TGCAGCGTTGAAGACCCCCGGGATGGCGAGACCCAGTACTTC. This sequence joins TRBV29-1 and TRBJ2-5, with D tentatively TRBD2 (5 bases). This CDR3 region has 14 residues. Germline values: CDR1 SQVTM, CDR2 ANQGSEA. V lost 0 bases to trimming and J lost 5 bases, with 13 bases between them.

The table lists this clonotype with many counts. The rearrangement joins TRBV4-1 to TRBJ2-1; 9 bases fit TRBD1. The length of the CDR3 is 16 residues. With V trimmed by 6 bases and J by 6 bases, 12 bases remained unmatched. Germline CDR1 reads MGHRA; CDR2 reads YSYEKL. The CDR3 DNA reads TGCGCCAGCAGGGTAACTCCGGGACAGGGACCCAATGAGCAGTTCTTC. It is translated as CASRVTPGQGPNEQFF.

In this sample, this clonotype turned up many times. This chain links TRBV5-1 with TRBJ1-1, with D perhaps TRBD1 (5 bases). The CDR3 consists of 14 residues. Trimming pared 0 bases from V and 8 bases from J, leaving 14 bases between. Germline values: CDR1 SGHRS, CDR2 YFSETQ. CDR3 protein: CASSLDPGGREAFF. For the CDR3, the DNA is TGCGCCAGCAGCTTGGACCCGGGGGGACGAGAAGCTTTCTTT. The whole variable domain, remainder taken from reference TRBV5-1 and TRBJ1-1, is KAGVTQTPRYLIKTRGQQVTLSCSPISGHRSVSWYQQTPGQGLQFLFEYFSETQRNKGNFPGRFSGRQFSNSRSEMNVSTLELGDSALYLCASSLDPGGREAFFGQGTRLTVV.

This clonotype showed up many times. The chain joins TRBV7-2 to TRBJ1-6; 7 positions match TRBD1. Germline trimming cut 1 base from V and 9 bases from J; bases unmatched to any gene: 15. This CDR3 is built from 18 residues. Looked up from germline, CDR1 is SGHTA and CDR2 is FQGNSA. CDR3 protein: CASSLEGSRGQVTSPLHF. DNA for the CDR3: TGTGCCAGCAGCTTAGAAGGAAGTCGCGGACAGGTTACTTCACCCCTCCACTTT. The full variable domain, its missing parts supplied by reference TRBV7-2 and TRBJ1-6, is GAGVSQSPSNKVTEKGKDVELRCDPISGHTALYWYRQSLGQGLEFLIYFQGNSAPDKSGLPSDRFSAERTGGSVSTLTIQRTQQEDSAVYLCASSLEGSRGQVTSPLHFGNGTRLTVT.

This clonotype was seen at least ten times. The rearrangement links TRBV28 to TRBJ1-2; no clear D gene. The CDR3 is made up of 17 amino acids. The germline gives CDR1 MDHEN, CDR2 SYDVKM. V dropped 7 bases and J dropped 2 bases, with 23 bases sitting between them. The CDR3 is CASTERGFVGVNYGYTF. In DNA, the CDR3 is TGTGCCAGCACCGAACGTGGGTTCGTTGGGGTCAACTATGGCTACACCTTC.

This chain links TRBV29-1 with TRBJ1-1, with TRBD1 matching 9 bases. With V trimmed by 4 bases and J by 4 bases, 4 bases remained unmatched. Germline V gene sequence: CDR1 SQVTM, CDR2 ANQGSEA. The CDR3 runs 13 residues. The DNA of the CDR3 is TGCAGCGTTGCAGTGACAGGGGGCACTGAAGCTTTCTTT. It specifies CSVAVTGGTEAFF.

This clonotype was detected many times. The rearrangement joins TRBV7-2 to TRBJ1-4, with TRBD1 matching over 9 bases. The CDR3 covers 14 residues. In germline, CDR1 is SGHTA, CDR2 FQGNSA. Losses at the gene ends were 6 bases for V and 5 bases for J; bases not matched to a gene: 4. The CDR3 DNA sequence: TGTGCCAGCAGTAAGACAGGGGGGAATGAAAAACTGTTTTTT. Translation gives CASSKTGGNEKLFF.

Of note for this clonotype: Its ends do not fully match the called genes, so a read error is possible. The chain is built from TRBV19 and TRBJ2-2; D might be TRBD2 (5 bases). This CDR3 contains 14 residues. Germline values: CDR1 LNHDA, CDR2 SQIVND (reference sequence). CDR3 nucleotides: TGTGCCAGTAGCTGGAAACAGAACACCGGGGAGCTGTCTTTT. Its translation: CASSWKQNTGELSF.

The sample holds many counts of this clonotype. The J gene is TRBJ2-5, the V gene TRBV28; 9 bases are shared with TRBD2. The CDR3 runs 14 residues. In germline, CDR1 is MDHEN, CDR2 SYDVKM. J lost 5 bases, V lost 8 bases, and 9 bases had no gene match. CDR3 protein: CASGSSGSTETQYF. The CDR3 DNA reads TGTGCCAGCGGTAGTAGCGGGAGTACGGAGACCCAGTACTTC.

This clonotype was detected ten times or more. The V gene is TRBV7-2, the J gene TRBJ2-7, with TRBD2 matching over 12 bases. The CDR3 is made up of 14 amino acids. Trimming took 5 bases from V and 6 from J; bases not matched to a gene: 5. Germline loops: CDR1 SGHTA, CDR2 FQGNSA. The DNA for the CDR3 is TGTGCCAGCAGCCAGGAGGGACTAGCGGGCGAGCAGTACTTC. This translates into CASSQEGLAGEQYF.